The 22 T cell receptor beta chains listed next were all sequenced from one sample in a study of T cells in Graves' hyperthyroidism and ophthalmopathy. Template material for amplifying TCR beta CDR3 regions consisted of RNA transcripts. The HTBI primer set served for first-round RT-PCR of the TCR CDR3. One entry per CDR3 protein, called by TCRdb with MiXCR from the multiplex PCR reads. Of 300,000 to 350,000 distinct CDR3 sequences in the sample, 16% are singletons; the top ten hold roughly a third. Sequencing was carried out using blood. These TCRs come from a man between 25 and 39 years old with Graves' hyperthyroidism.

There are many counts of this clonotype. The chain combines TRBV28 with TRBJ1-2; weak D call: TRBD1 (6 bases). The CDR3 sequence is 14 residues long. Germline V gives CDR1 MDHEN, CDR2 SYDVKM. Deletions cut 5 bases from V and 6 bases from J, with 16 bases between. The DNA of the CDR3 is TGTGCCAGCAGTACCACACAGGGTTCCGATGGCTACACCTTC. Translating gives CASSTTQGSDGYTF.

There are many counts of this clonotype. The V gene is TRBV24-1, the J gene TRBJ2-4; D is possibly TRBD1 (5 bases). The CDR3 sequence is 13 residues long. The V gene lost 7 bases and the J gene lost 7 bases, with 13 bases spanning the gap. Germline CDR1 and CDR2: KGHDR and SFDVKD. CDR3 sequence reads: CATSPPRVNIQYF. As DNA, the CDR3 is TGTGCCACCAGCCCGCCCAGGGTGAACATTCAGTACTTC.

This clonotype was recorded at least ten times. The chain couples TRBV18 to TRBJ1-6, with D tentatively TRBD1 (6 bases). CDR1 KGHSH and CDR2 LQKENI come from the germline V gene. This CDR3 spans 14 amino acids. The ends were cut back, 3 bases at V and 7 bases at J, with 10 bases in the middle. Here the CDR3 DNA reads TGTGCCAGCTCACCGGACAGACTGAATTCACCCCTCCACTTT. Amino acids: CASSPDRLNSPLHF. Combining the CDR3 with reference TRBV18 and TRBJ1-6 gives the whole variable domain NAGVMQNPRHLVRRRGQEARLRCSPMKGHSHVYWYRQLPEEGLKFMVYLQKENIIDESGMPKERFSAEFPKEGPSILRIQQVVRGDSAAYFCASSPDRLNSPLHFGNGTRLTVT.

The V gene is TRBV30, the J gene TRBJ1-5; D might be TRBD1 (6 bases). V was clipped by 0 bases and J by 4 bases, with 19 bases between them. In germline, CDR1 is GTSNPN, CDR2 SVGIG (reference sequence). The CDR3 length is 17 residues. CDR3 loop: CAWSVQRGGRTNQPQHF. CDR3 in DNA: TGTGCCTGGAGTGTCCAGCGGGGGGGGCGGACTAATCAGCCCCAGCATTTT.

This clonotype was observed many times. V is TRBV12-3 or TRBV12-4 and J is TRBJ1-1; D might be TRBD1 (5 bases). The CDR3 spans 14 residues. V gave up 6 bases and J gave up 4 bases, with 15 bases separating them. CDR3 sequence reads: CASSPSGGPTEAFF. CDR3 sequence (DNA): TGTGCCAGCAGCCCCTCGGGGGGACCCACTGAAGCTTTCTTT.

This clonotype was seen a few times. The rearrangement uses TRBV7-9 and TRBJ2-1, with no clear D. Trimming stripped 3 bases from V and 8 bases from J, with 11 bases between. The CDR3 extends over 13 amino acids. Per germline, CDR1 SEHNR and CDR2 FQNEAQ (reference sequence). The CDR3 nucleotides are TGTGCCAGCAGCTTGGTTTTCAAGGATGAGCAGTTCTTC. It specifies CASSLVFKDEQFF. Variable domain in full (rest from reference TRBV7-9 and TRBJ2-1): DTGVSQNPRHKITKRGQNVTFRCDPISEHNRLYWYRQTLGQGPEFLTYFQNEAQLEKSRLLSDRFSAERPKGSFSTLEIQRTEQGDSAMYLCASSLVFKDEQFFGPGTRLTVL.

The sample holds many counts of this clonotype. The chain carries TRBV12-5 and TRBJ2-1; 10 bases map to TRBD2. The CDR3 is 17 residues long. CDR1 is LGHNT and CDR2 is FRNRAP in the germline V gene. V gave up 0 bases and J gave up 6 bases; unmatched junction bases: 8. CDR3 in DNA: TGTGCTAGTGGTTTGGTACTAGCGGGACGAAGGGGCAATGAGCAGTTCTTC. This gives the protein CASGLVLAGRRGNEQFF.

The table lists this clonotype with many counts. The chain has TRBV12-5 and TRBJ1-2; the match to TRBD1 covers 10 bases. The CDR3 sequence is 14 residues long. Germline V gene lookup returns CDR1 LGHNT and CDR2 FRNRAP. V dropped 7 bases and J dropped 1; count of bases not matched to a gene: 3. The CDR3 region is CASVWTGGNYGYTF. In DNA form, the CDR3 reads TGTGCTAGTGTCTGGACAGGGGGTAACTATGGCTACACCTTC. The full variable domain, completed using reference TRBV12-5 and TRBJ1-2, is DARVTQTPRHKVTEMGQEVTMRCQPILGHNTVFWYRQTMMQGLELLAYFRNRAPLDDSGMPKDRFSAEMPDATLATLKIQPSEPRDSAVYFCASVWTGGNYGYTFGSGTRLTVV.

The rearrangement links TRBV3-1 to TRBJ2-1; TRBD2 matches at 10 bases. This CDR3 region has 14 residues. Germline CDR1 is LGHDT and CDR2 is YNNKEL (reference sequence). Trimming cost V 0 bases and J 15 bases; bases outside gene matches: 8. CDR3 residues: CASSQDSSGRALFF. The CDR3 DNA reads TGTGCCAGCAGCCAAGATTCCAGCGGGAGGGCCCTGTTCTTC.

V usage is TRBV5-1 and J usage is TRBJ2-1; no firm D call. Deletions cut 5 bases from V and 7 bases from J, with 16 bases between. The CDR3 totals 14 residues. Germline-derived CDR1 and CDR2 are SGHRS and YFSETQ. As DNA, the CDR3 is TGCGCCAGCAGTGGAGAGCCGACGAGAAATGAGCAGTTCTTC. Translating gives CASSGEPTRNEQFF.

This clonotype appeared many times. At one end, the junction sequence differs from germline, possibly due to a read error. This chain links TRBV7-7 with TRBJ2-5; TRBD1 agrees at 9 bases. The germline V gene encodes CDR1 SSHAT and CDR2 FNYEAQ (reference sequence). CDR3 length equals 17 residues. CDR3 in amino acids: CASSQGQGSFFGETQYF. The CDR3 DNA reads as TGTGCTAGCAGCCAAGGACAGGGGAGTTTTTTCGGAGAGACCCAGTACTTC.

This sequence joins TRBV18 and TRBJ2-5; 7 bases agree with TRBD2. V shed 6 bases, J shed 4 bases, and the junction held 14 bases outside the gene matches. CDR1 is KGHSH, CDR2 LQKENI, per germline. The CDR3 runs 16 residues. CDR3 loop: CASSPRAAGEGETQYF. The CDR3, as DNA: TGTGCCAGCTCCCCGAGGGCGGCGGGAGAGGGAGAGACCCAGTACTTC. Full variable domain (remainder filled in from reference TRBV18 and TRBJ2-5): NAGVMQNPRHLVRRRGQEARLRCSPMKGHSHVYWYRQLPEEGLKFMVYLQKENIIDESGMPKERFSAEFPKEGPSILRIQQVVRGDSAAYFCASSPRAAGEGETQYFGPGTRLLVL.

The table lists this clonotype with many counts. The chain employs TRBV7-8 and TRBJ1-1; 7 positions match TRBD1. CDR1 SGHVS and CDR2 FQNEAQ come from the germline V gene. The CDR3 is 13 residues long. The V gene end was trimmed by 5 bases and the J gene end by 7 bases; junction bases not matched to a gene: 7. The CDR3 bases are TGTGCCAGCAGCACCCGACAGGGCGGTGAAGCTTTCTTT. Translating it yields CASSTRQGGEAFF. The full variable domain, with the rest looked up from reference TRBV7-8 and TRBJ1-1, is GAGVSQSPRYKVAKRGQDVALRCDPISGHVSLFWYQQALGQGPEFLTYFQNEAQLDKSGLPSDRFFAERPEGSVSTLKIQRTQQEDSAVYLCASSTRQGGEAFFGQGTRLTVV.

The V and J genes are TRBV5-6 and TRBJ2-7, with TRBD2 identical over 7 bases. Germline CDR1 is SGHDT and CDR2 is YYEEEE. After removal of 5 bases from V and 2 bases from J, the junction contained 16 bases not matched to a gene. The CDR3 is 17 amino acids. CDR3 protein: CASSMWVWRDYPYEQYF. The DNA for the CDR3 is TGTGCCAGCAGTATGTGGGTTTGGAGGGACTATCCCTACGAGCAGTACTTC.

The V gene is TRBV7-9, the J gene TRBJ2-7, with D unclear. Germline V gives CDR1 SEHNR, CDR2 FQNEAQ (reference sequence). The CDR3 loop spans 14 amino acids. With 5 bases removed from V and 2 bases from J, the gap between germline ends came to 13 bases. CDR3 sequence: CASSPNRAPYEQYF. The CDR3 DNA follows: TGTGCCAGCAGCCCCAACCGAGCCCCCTACGAGCAGTACTTC.

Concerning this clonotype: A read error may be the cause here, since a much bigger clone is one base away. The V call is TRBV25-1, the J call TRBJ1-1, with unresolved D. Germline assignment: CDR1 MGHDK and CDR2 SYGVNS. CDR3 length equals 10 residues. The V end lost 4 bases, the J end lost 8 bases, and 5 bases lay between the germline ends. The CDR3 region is CASSGGEAFF. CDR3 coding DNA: TGTGCCAGCAGTGGAGGGGAAGCTTTCTTT.

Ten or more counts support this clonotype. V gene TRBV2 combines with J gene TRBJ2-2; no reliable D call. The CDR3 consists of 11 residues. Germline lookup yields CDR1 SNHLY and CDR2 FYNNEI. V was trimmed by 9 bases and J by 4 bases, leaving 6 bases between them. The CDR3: CASGATGELFF. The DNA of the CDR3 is TGTGCCAGTGGAGCCACCGGGGAGCTGTTTTTT. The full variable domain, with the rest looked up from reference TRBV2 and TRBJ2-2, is EPEVTQTPSHQVTQMGQEVILRCVPISNHLYFYWYRQILGQKVEFLVSFYNNEISEKSEIFDDQFSVERPDGSNFTLKIRSTKLEDSAMYFCASGATGELFFGEGSRLTVL.

DNA of the CDR3: TGCGCCAGCAGCCCTCTTAAACATACAGGGGGTACTGAAGCTTTCTTT. Translating gives CASSPLKHTGGTEAFF. This chain joins TRBV4-1 and TRBJ1-1, with 8 positions matching TRBD1. The CDR3 extends over 16 amino acids. V shed 4 bases and J 5 bases; nucleotides not matched to a gene: 12. Germline V CDR1 and CDR2: MGHRA, YSYEKL.

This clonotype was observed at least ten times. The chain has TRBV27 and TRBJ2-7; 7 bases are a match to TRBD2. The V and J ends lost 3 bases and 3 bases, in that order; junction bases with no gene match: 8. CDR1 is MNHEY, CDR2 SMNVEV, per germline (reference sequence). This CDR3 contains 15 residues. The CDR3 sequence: CASSFGRAKGYEQYF. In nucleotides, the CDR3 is TGTGCCAGCAGTTTTGGGAGGGCTAAGGGCTACGAGCAGTACTTC.

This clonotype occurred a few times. CDR3 bases: TGTGCCAGCAGTTTCTCTTTTCGGGGCACTGAAGCTTTCTTT. This gives the protein CASSFSFRGTEAFF. The rearrangement links TRBV12-3 or TRBV12-4 to TRBJ1-1; D is undetermined. The CDR3 is 14 residues long. The V gene lost 3 bases and the J gene lost 4 bases, with 12 bases spanning the gap.

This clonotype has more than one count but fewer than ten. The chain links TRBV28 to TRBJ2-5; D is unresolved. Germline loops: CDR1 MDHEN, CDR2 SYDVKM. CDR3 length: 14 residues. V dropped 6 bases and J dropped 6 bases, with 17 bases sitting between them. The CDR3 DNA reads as TGTGCCAGCAGGGAATACGGGCCGGAGCAGACCCAGTACTTC. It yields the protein CASREYGPEQTQYF.

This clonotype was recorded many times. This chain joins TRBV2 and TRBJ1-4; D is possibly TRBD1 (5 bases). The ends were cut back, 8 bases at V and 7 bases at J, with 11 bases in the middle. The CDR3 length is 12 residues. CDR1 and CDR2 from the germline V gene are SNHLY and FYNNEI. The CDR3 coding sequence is TGTGCCAGCGCCCTGGGGGGTGAAAAACTGTTTTTT. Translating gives CASALGGEKLFF.